The clone carrying this TCR beta chain occurred a few times. Its specificity is unknown. V shed 1 base and J shed 0 bases, with 4 bases lying between them. Germline CDR1 MNHNS, CDR2 SASEGT. This CDR3 comprises 15 residues. The data stem from a study of vaccination effects on CD4 cells after COVID-19. Study results and limitations: Marked clonal contraction of infection- and vaccine-induced clones was seen late after vaccination.

The ViraFEST assay expanded antigen-specific CD4+ T cells with viral peptide pools before sequencing. Having been cultured for about 10 days, the cells underwent CD4+ T cell isolation. Vaccine recipients had no previous SARS-CoV-2 infection; their nucleocapsid antibodies were negative. Sequenced by immunoSEQ multiplex PCR; TCRdb stores in-frame clones only, minus some. The data contain about 22,000 clones, around 70% of them singletons. The rearrangement uses TRBV6-1 and TRBJ2-6; D unresolved. The TCR originated in a human donor who received a COVID-19 vaccine. The sample consisted of CD4+ T cells from PBMCs cultured with HCoV-229E spike peptides, taken before COVID-19 vaccination. The CDR3 loop is CASSEEGSGANVLTF. The CDR3 DNA is TGTGCCAGCAGTGAAGAGGGCTCTGGGGCCAACGTCCTGACTTTC.